This T cell receptor beta chain is from a study of Graves' ophthalmopathy and Graves' hyperthyroidism. Study background: Hyperthyroidism was considered stable when no ophthalmopathy appeared within 18 months of follow-up.

As the template, RNA transcripts were used to amplify TCR beta CDR3 regions. Amplification began with first-round RT-PCR using HTBI primers, then second-round multiplex PCR was performed. TCRdb called the multiplex PCR reads again in MiXCR, with one record for every CDR3 protein. The sample consists of more than 1,000,000 distinct CDR3 sequences, about 38% of them appearing once. Enrolled hyperthyroidism patients had a new diagnosis, a duration under 2 months, and an age of 18 to 65. None of the included patients had other autoimmune diseases, uncontrolled infections, pregnancy or lactation, as these led to exclusion. As diagnostic evidence, clinical symptoms, serum thyroxine, TRAb, thyroid ultrasound and orbital computed tomography were relied upon. V was pared by 6 bases and J by 8 bases, with 9 bases of the junction left unmatched. CDR3 size: 13 residues. Germline V gives CDR1 MNHEY, CDR2 SVGAGI.

This clonotype was sampled from an adult man with Graves' hyperthyroidism. J is TRBJ1-1 and V is TRBV6-5, with TRBD1 matching 7 bases. The material sequenced was peripheral blood or thyroid tissue (not recorded which). CDR3 coding DNA: TGTGCCAGCAGCGTGGGACAGCAAAACGAAGCTTTCTTT. Its protein is CASSVGQQNEAFF.